This T cell receptor beta chain was identified in a study of identical twins (TCRdb year 2016). Turning to the overall study: To test whether fetal clonotypes persist, this study deep-sequenced TCR alpha and beta repertoires from monozygotic twins, from unrelated adults of various ages, and from cord blood. Replicate twin experiments were performed at different times using different library preparation protocols to rule out contamination. Study-level results and caveats: In beta out-of-frame sequences, excess twin sharing was weaker, because having fewer shared sequences lowered the signal-to-noise ratio. Abundant cord blood beta clonotypes had fewer insertions, young adult naive repertoires showed a similar but weaker trend, and memory repertoires showed no such trend. Out-of-frame TCR alpha sequences shared between twins showed an excess of low generation-probability sequences compared with coincidental sharing between unrelated individuals. In monozygotic twins, out-of-frame TCR alpha sharing was systematically underestimated by recombination models, although the models agreed with sharing between unrelated individuals. Because the same donors could not be followed over many years, the conclusions relied on cross-sectional statistical analysis. Zero-insertion analyses could be partly confounded by invariant T cells such as MAIT and iNKT, although diverse VJ usage argued against such confounding for most clonotypes.

Every donor in the study was a healthy Caucasian. Three pairs of female monozygotic twins, all aged roughly 18 to 29 years, were included in the twin cohort. CD4+ and CD8+ T cell populations were isolated with positive isolation kits from Invitrogen. Receptor libraries were prepared by 5' RACE. The sequencing machine was an Illumina HiSeq 2000. Template switching introduced a universal primer binding site; the final cDNA contained a unique molecular identifier, enabling accurate counting of TCR cDNA molecules. First-strand cDNA for TCR alpha and beta chains was synthesized from specific primers in the conserved constant-segment region. Each cDNA library was double barcoded, with a SMART-Mk sample barcode plus Illumina barcodes, to control for contamination. TruSeq adapter sequences along with Illumina sample barcodes were introduced in two successive PCR steps. The Illumina HiSeq platform was used with custom primers to sequence TCR alpha and beta cDNA libraries. The source study handled its data this way. MiGEC was used to process raw reads and extract unique molecular identifiers, and MiXCR was used to find CDR3 positions. For each individual, recombination models were inferred using an EM algorithm with the repgenHMM and IGoR tools. The analysis of shared clonotypes was done with the tcR package in R, with sharing normalized by the product of cloneset sizes. To study raw recombination without the effects of thymic and clonal selection, out-of-frame nonproductive sequences were analyzed. TCRdb reprocessed the public reads (quality trimming at Q25 with fastp, clone calling with MiXCR) and kept in-frame beta chains. Rows are unified per CDR3 protein, each entry keeping the most common DNA and genes. These V and J calls are TCRdb output, not the study's own analysis. Across this sample there are roughly 480,000 distinct CDR3 sequences, with approximately 24% seen only once. Together, the top ten hold about 2.7% of the sample.

From the germline V gene, CDR1 is MDHEN and CDR2 is SYDVKM. From the cysteine through the phenylalanine, the CDR3 covers 14 amino acids. CDR3 DNA is the only sequence kept; it has 42 bases, read in frame from the first base. V and J lose 5 bases and 0 bases, and a span of 11 bases separates them. A word on this clonotype: The target of this receptor is not known. Base-call qualities are not available, and no considerably larger clone is one nucleotide away.

In addition, the sample was reused for a study of T cells expressing NK-cell markers. In that second paper, the authors write: Fewer than ten donors provided sorted CD3+CD56+NKG2C+, CD3+CD56+NKG2C- and CD3+CD56-NKG2C+ T-cell subsets, whose TCR beta-chain repertoires were profiled. Seven of the eight sequenced donors were HCMV-seropositive and one was HCMV-seronegative. To restrict sorting to alphabetaTCR-expressing T cells, an anti-gammadeltaTCR antibody was added in several experiments. In over 5 donors, the dominant CD3+CD56+NKG2C+ clonotypes were among the top 10 CD8+ clonotypes and accounted for roughly 1.0-7.0% of CD8+ T cells. Those dominant clonotypes were again the most abundant among CD3+CD56-NKG2C+ cells in a few donors, at about 25-60.1%. It remained unclear whether the expanded NKG2C-expressing T cell clones were specific for HCMV antigens. The eight sequenced donors were randomly selected healthy volunteers, three men and five women. HCMV serostatus was determined by detecting HCMV-specific IgG in serum with a commercial ELISA kit. MIGEC handled demultiplexing of the reads and grouping by UMI, while MiTCR was used to assemble and quantify clonotypes. Only TCR cDNA sequences supported by at least two reads were kept to exclude erroneous sequences. The tcR package was used for downstream repertoire analysis, with clonotypes matched between fractions based on CDR3 nucleotide sequence plus V segment. VDJmatch was used to annotate antigen specificity against VDJdb, with one amino acid substitution in CDR3 allowed.

The source material was CD4+ T cells sorted from blood. This chain is built from TRBV28 and TRBJ2-7, with TRBD2 perhaps the D gene, on 6 matching bases. The sequence was obtained from a woman aged 18-30 years in good health. This receptor has the CDR3 CASSHDGSSYEQYF. The DNA sequence is TGTGCCAGCAGTCATGACGGGAGCTCCTACGAGCAGTACTTC.